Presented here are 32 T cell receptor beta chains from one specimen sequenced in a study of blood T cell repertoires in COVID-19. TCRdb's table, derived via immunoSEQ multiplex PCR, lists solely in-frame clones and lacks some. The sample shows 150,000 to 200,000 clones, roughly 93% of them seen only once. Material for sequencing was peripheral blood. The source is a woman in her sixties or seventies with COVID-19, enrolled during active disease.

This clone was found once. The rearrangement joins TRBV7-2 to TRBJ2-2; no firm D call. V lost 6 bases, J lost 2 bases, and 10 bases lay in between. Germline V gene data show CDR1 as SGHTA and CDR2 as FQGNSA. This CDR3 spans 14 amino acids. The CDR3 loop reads CASRLNRNTGELFF. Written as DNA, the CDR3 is TGTGCCAGCAGGTTAAACAGAAACACCGGGGAGCTGTTTTTT. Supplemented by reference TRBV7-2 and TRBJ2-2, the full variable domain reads GAGVSQSPSNKVTEKGKDVELRCDPISGHTALYWYRQSLGQGLEFLIYFQGNSAPDKSGLPSDRFSAERTGGSVSTLTIQRTQQEDSAVYLCASRLNRNTGELFFGEGSRLTVL.

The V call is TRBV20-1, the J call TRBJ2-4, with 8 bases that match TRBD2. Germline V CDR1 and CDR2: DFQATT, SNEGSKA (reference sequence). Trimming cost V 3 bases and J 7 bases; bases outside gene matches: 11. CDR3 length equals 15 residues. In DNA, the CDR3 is TGCAGTGCTAGTCGATCTTCGGGGGGGGCGAACATTCAGTACTTC. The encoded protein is CSASRSSGGANIQYF.

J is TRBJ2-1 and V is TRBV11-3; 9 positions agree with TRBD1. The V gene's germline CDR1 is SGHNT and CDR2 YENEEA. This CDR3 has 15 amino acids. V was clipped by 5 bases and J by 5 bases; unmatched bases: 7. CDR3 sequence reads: CASSLTGGRHNEQFF. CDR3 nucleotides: TGTGCCAGCAGCCTCACAGGGGGCAGGCACAATGAGCAGTTCTTC.

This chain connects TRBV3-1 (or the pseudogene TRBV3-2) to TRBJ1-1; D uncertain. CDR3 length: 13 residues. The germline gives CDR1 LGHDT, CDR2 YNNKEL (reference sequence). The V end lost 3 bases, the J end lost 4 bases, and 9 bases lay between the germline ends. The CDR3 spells CASSHVGSTEAFF. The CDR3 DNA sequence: TGTGCCAGCAGCCACGTGGGGAGCACTGAAGCTTTCTTT.

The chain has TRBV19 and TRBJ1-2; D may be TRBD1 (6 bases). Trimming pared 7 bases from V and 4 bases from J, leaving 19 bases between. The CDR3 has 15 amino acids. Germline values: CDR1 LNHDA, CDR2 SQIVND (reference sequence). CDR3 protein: CASTPQGEGRYGYTF. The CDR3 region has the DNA TGTGCCAGTACCCCACAGGGAGAGGGCCGCTATGGCTACACCTTC. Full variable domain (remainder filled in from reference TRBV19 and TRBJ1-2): DGGITQSPKYLFRKEGQNVTLSCEQNLNHDAMYWYRQDPGQGLRLIYYSQIVNDFQKGDIAEGYSVSREKKESFPLTVTSAQKNPTAFYLCASTPQGEGRYGYTFGSGTRLTVV.

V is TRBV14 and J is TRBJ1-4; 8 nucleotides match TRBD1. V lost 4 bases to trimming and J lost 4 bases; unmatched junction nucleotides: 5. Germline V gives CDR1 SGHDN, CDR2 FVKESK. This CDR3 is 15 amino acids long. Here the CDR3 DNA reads TGTGCCAGCAGCCGAACAGGGGGATTTAATGAAAAACTGTTTTTT. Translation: CASSRTGGFNEKLFF.

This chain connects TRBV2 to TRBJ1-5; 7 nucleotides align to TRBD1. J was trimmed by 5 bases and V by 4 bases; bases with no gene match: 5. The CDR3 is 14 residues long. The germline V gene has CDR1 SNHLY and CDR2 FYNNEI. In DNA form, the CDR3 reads TGTGCCAGCAGTGCCTTACAGGGGTATCAGCCCCAGCATTTT. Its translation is CASSALQGYQPQHF.

CDR3: CASSLAGGPGELFF. The CDR3 coding sequence is TGTGCCAGCAGCTTAGCGGGGGGCCCCGGGGAGCTGTTTTTT. V usage is TRBV11-2 and J usage is TRBJ2-2, with a tentative D call TRBD2 (7 bases). From germline, CDR1 is SGHAT and CDR2 FQNNGV. V lost 1 base and J 6 bases, leaving 9 bases between the germline ends. The CDR3 spans 14 residues.

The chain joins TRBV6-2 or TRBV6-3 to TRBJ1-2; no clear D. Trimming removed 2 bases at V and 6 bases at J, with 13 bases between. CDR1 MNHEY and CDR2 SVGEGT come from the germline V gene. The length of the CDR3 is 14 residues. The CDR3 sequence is CASSYRGWINGYTF. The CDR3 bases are TGTGCCAGCAGTTACCGAGGATGGATAAATGGCTACACCTTC.

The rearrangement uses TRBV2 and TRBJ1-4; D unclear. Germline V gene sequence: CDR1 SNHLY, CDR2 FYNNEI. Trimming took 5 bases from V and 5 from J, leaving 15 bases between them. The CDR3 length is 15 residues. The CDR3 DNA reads TGTGCCAGCAGTTCTCCCGAGGGAAACAATGAAAAACTGTTTTTT. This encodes CASSSPEGNNEKLFF.

CDR3 bases: TGTGCCAGCAGTGAACTTCTCAGGGGCGCAAGCAATCAGCCCCAGCATTTT. As protein: CASSELLRGASNQPQHF. The rearrangement joins TRBV2 to TRBJ1-5; possibly TRBD1 for D (6 bases). The length of the CDR3 is 17 residues. From germline, CDR1 is SNHLY and CDR2 FYNNEI. With 2 bases removed from V and 1 base from J, the gap between germline ends came to 15 bases. The entire variable domain, with the rest obtained from reference TRBV2 and TRBJ1-5, is as follows: EPEVTQTPSHQVTQMGQEVILRCVPISNHLYFYWYRQILGQKVEFLVSFYNNEISEKSEIFDDQFSVERPDGSNFTLKIRSTKLEDSAMYFCASSELLRGASNQPQHFGDGTRLSIL.

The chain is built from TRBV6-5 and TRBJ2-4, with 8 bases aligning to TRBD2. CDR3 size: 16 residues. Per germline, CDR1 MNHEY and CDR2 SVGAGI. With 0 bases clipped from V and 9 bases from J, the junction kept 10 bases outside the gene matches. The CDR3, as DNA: TGTGCCAGCAGTTACTCCTTCGGGGGGGCCGAGTTCATTCAGTACTTC. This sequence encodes CASSYSFGGAEFIQYF.

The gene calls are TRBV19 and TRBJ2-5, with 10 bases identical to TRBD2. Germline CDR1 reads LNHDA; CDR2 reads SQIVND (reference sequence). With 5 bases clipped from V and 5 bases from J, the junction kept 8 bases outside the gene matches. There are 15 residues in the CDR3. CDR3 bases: TGTGCCAGTAGTTGGGCTAGCGGGGGCGGGGAGACCCAGTACTTC. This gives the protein CASSWASGGGETQYF.

The CDR3 here is CASSSPLQANTEAFF. Written as DNA, the CDR3 is TGTGCCAGCAGCTCCCCCTTGCAGGCGAACACTGAAGCTTTCTTT. The J gene is TRBJ1-1, the V gene TRBV9; D remains unclear. The CDR3 runs to 15 residues. Germline V gene sequence: CDR1 SGDLS, CDR2 YYNGEE. With 4 bases removed from V and 1 base from J, the gap between germline ends came to 14 bases.

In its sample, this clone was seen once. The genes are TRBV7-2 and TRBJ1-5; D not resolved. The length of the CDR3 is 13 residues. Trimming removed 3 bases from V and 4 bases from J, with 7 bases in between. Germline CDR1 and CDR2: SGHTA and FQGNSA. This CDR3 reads CASSFEANQPQHF. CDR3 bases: TGTGCCAGCAGCTTCGAGGCGAATCAGCCCCAGCATTTT.

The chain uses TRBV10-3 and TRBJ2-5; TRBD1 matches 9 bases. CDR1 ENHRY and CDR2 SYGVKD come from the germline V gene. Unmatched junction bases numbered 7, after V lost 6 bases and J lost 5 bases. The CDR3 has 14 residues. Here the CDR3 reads CAISRGTGSETQYF. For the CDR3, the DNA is TGTGCCATCAGCCGGGGGACAGGGAGCGAGACCCAGTACTTC.

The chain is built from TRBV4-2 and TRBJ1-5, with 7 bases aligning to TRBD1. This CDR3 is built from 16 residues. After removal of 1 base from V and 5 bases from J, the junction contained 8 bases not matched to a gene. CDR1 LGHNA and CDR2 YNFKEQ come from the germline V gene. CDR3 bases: TGTGCCAGCAGCCAAGGCCTTGACAGGGTGGATCAGCCCCAGCATTTT. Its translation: CASSQGLDRVDQPQHF.

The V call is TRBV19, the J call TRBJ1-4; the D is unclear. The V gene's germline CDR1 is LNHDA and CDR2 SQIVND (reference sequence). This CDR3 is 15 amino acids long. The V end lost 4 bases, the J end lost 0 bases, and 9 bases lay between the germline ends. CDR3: CASSTNSATNEKLFF. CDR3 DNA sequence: TGTGCCAGTAGTACCAACAGTGCAACTAATGAAAAACTGTTTTTT.

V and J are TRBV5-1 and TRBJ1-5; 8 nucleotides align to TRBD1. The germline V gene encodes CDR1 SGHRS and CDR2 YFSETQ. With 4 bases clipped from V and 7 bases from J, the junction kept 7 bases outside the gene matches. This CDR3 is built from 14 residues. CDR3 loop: CASSGGTGGQPQHF. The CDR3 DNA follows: TGCGCCAGCAGCGGGGGGACAGGCGGACAGCCCCAGCATTTT. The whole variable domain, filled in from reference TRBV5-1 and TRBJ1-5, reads KAGVTQTPRYLIKTRGQQVTLSCSPISGHRSVSWYQQTPGQGLQFLFEYFSETQRNKGNFPGRFSGRQFSNSRSEMNVSTLELGDSALYLCASSGGTGGQPQHFGDGTRLSIL.

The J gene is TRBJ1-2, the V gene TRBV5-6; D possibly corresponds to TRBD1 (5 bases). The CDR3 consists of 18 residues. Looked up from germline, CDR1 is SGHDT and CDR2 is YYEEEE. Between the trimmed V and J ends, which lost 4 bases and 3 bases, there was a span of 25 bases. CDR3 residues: CASSQYGRRQLDYYGYTF. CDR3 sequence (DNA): TGTGCCAGCAGCCAATATGGACGGAGACAGCTCGACTACTATGGCTACACCTTC. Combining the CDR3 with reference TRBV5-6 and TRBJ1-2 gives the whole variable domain DAGVTQSPTHLIKTRGQQVTLRCSPKSGHDTVSWYQQALGQGPQFIFQYYEEEERQRGNFPDRFSGHQFPNYSSELNVNALLLGDSALYLCASSQYGRRQLDYYGYTFGSGTRLTVV.

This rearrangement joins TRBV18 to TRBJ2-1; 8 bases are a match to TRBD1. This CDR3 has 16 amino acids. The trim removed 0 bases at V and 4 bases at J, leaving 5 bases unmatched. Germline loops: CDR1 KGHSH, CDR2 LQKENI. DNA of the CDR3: TGTGCCAGCTCACCACCTCTGGGACAGGTTTACAATGAGCAGTTCTTC. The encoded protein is CASSPPLGQVYNEQFF.

The DNA for the CDR3 is TGTGCCAGCAGGATCGCGACAGCCCTGTATGGCTACACCTTC. Amino acid sequence: CASRIATALYGYTF. The genes are TRBV5-5 and TRBJ1-2, with a weak D call TRBD1 (5 bases). V lost 5 bases and J 5 bases, leaving 16 bases between the germline ends. The length of the CDR3 is 14 residues. Germline loops: CDR1 SGHKS, CDR2 YYEKEE (reference sequence).

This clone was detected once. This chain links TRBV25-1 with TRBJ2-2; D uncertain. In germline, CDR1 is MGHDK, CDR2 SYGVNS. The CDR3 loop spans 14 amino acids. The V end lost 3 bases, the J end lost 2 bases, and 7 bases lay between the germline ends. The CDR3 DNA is TGTGCCAGCAGTGAGGGCAGAAACACCGGGGAGCTGTTTTTT. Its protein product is CASSEGRNTGELFF.

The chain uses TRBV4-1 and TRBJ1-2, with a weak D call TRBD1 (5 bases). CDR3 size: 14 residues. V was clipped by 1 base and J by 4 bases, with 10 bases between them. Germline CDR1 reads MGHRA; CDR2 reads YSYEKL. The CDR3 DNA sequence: TGCGCCAGCAGCCAAGGACAGTCTGTCTATGGCTACACCTTC. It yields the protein CASSQGQSVYGYTF.

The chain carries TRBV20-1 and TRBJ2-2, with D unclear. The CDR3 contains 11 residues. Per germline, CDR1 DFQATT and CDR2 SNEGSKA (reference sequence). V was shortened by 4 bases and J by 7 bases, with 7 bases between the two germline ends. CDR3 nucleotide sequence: TGCAGTGCTACTATAAACGGGGAGCTGTTTTTT. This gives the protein CSATINGELFF.

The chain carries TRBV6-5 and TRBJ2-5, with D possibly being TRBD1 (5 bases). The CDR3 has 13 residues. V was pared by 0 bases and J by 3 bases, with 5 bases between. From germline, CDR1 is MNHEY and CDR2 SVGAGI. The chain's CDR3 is CASSYSTEETQYF. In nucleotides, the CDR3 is TGTGCCAGCAGTTACTCGACAGAAGAGACCCAGTACTTC.

In DNA form, the CDR3 reads TGCGCCAGCAGATTGAACACAGCGAACACTGAAGCTTTCTTT. Translating it yields CASRLNTANTEAFF. The chain is built from TRBV5-1 and TRBJ1-1; D remains unclear. This CDR3 has 14 residues. Trimming pared 5 bases from V and 1 base from J, leaving 12 bases between. Germline CDR1 is SGHRS and CDR2 is YFSETQ.

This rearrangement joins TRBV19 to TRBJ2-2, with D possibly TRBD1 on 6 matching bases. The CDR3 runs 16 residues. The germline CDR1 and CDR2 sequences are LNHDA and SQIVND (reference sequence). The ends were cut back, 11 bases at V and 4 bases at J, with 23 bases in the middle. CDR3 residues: CASAPSDRSVTGELFF. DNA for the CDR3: TGTGCCTCCGCCCCGTCCGACAGGAGTGTCACCGGGGAGCTGTTTTTT.

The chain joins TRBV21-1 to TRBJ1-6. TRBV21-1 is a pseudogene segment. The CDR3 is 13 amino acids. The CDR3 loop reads CASSTRGDSPLHF. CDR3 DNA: TGTGCCAGCAGCACCCGGGGAGATTCACCCCTCCACTTT.

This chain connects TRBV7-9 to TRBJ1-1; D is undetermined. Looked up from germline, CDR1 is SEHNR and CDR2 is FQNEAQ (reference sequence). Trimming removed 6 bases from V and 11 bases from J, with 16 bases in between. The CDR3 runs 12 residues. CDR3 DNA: TGTGCCAGCAGAAGAAGCTTCTTGGTGGCTTTCTTT. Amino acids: CASRRSFLVAFF.

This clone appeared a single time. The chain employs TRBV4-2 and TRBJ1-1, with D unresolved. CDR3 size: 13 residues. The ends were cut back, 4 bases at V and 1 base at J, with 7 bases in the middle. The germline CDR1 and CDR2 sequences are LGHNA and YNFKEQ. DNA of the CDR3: TGTGCCAGCAGCCGCAGACAGAACACTGAAGCTTTCTTT. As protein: CASSRRQNTEAFF.

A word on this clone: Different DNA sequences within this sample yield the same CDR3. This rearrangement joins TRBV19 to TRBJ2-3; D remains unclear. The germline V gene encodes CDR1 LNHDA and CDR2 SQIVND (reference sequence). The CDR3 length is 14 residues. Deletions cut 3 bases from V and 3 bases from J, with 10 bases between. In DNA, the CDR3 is TGTGCCAGTAGTATTGGTGGCGGAACAGATACGCAGTATTTT. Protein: CASSIGGGTDTQYF.